The rows below give T cell receptor beta chains drawn from one sample of a study of cytomegalovirus exposure and HLA in healthy donors. Sequencing was performed with immunoSEQ multiplex PCR; in TCRdb, only in-frame clones are kept and a portion is missing. The repertoire has some 100,000 clones, roughly 80% of them found once; the top ten carry roughly 5%. Sequencing input: PBMCs. The receptors come from a man aged 50-59 years in good health and CMV-seropositive. CDR3s include the opening cysteine and the closing phenylalanine or tryptophan. Each record gives: V gene, CDR3 protein.

v_call: TRBV18; cdr3_aa: CASSPGLTGSNYGYTF
v_call: TRBV30; cdr3_aa: CAWSPPGRTGLRSPLHF
v_call: TRBV7-6; cdr3_aa: CASSSRQSYEQYF
v_call: TRBV5-1; cdr3_aa: CASSLVVGFGTDTEAFF
v_call: TRBV9; cdr3_aa: CASSVHPQGYCNQPQHF
v_call: TRBV7-2; cdr3_aa: CASSLYDRGSSGANVLTF
v_call: TRBV19; cdr3_aa: CASSTPGGGYTEAFF
v_call: TRBV4-2; cdr3_aa: CASSQVQGYSGNTIYF
v_call: TRBV5-1; cdr3_aa: CASSLLQSYGYTF
v_call: TRBV2; cdr3_aa: CASSAQGSGSPLHF
v_call: TRBV7-2; cdr3_aa: CASSLEASGGGRHEQYF
v_call: TRBV19; cdr3_aa: CASSIPNEQFF
v_call: TRBV6-6; cdr3_aa: CASSYWTERDYDEQYF
v_call: TRBV5-6; cdr3_aa: CASRGGTANTEAFF
v_call: TRBV19; cdr3_aa: CASSKGDRTEKLFF
v_call: TRBV6-5; cdr3_aa: CASSTSTSLDEQFF
v_call: TRBV11-3; cdr3_aa: CASSSTVRTAIYQPQHF
v_call: TRBV10-3; cdr3_aa: CAISGTAPRPEAFF
v_call: TRBV7-9; cdr3_aa: CASSLVTSRGTEAFF
v_call: TRBV29-1; cdr3_aa: CSVGQGQETQYF
v_call: TRBV10-2; cdr3_aa: CASTRGTEPSSSYGYTF
v_call: TRBV27; cdr3_aa: CASSLNRGRDTQYF
v_call: TRBV5-8; cdr3_aa: CASSLVSLGNQPQHF
v_call: TRBV6-1; cdr3_aa: CASRGYRGNTEAFF
v_call: TRBV30; cdr3_aa: CAWRGQGVNTEAFF
v_call: TRBV10-2; cdr3_aa: CASTPGEGYTF
v_call: TRBV5-5; cdr3_aa: CASSLAPRTGGGDEQFF
v_call: TRBV5-1; cdr3_aa: CASSSTDTQYF
v_call: TRBV7-9; cdr3_aa: CASSPLGRGDYGYTF
v_call: TRBV5-6; cdr3_aa: CASSARDRGHEQYF
v_call: TRBV29-1; cdr3_aa: CSGLDRASTEAFF
v_call: TRBV5-1; cdr3_aa: CASRPTSGGASEQFF
v_call: TRBV4-1; cdr3_aa: CASSHRLDRADYGYTF
v_call: TRBV4-2; cdr3_aa: CASSQVGSDETQYF
v_call: TRBV5-1; cdr3_aa: CASSLSQGRDGYTF
v_call: TRBV7-2; cdr3_aa: CASSAGTGKNIQYF
v_call: TRBV6-5; cdr3_aa: CASSYNPAGYGYTF
v_call: TRBV19; cdr3_aa: CASSASGTGGNTIYF
v_call: TRBV28; cdr3_aa: CASSPARTASGNTIYF
v_call: TRBV19; cdr3_aa: CASRGTLGRGTEAFF
v_call: TRBV6-6; cdr3_aa: CASSYGGQTNSPLHF
v_call: TRBV6-4; cdr3_aa: CASGTGVYNEQFF
v_call: TRBV5-5; cdr3_aa: CASSLQGDSPLHF
v_call: TRBV18; cdr3_aa: CASSLWTETYEQYF